What follows describes a single T cell receptor beta chain. No antigen is known for it. The read stops 3 residues short of the end of the CDR3; the missing end is completed from the germline J gene. All donors had a single incident cervical HPV16 infection, not prevalent. This sample was taken from a study of T cells in women clearing cervical HPV infection. The wider study: HLA type stays a possible confounder, typing being limited.

CDR3 length: 17 residues. Deletions cut 0 bases from V and 4 bases from J, with 18 bases between. Germline V gives CDR1 SGHDN, CDR2 FVKESK. This table comes from immunoSEQ multiplex PCR, and its TCRdb copy is limited to in-frame clones, with some not included. The sample has some 31,000 clones. Whole-study findings and limits: Cases carried less TRBV6-7 than controls: 0.11% versus 0.16%.

Sequenced material: blood buffy coat. The chain employs TRBV14 and TRBJ1-2; maybe TRBD1 (6 bases). This sequence originates from a woman aged 18-69 years with a cervical HPV16 infection that either progressed to CIN3+ or cleared (not recorded which). The CDR3 reads CASSQDGRTDLLYGYTF. CDR3 bases read: TGTGCCAGCAGCCAAGATGGGAGGACAGATCTTCTCTATGGC.